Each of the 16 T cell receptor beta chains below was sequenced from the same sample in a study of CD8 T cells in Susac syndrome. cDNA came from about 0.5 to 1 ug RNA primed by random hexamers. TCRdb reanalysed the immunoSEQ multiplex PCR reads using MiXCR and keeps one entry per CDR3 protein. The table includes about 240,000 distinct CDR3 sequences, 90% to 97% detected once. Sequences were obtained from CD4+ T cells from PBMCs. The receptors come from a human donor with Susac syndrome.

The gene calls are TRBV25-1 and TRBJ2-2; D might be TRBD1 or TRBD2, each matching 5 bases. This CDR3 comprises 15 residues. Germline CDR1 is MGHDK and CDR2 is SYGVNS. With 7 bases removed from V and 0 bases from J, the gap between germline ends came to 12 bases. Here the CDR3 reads CASTPGTANTGELFF. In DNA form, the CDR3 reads TGTGCCAGCACCCCCGGGACGGCGAACACCGGGGAGCTGTTTTTT.

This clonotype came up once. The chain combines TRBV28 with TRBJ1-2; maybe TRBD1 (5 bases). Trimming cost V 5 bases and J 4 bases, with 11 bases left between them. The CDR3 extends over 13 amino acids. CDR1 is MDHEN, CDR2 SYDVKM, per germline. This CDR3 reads CASSDGAGYGYTF. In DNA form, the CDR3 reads TGTGCCAGCAGTGACGGGGCAGGCTATGGCTACACCTTC.

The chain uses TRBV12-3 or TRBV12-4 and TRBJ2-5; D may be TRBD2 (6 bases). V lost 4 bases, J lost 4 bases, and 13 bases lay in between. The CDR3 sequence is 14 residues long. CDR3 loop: CASSSTSSGETQYF. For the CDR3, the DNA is TGTGCCAGCAGTTCAACTAGCTCGGGAGAGACCCAGTACTTC.

The CDR3 spells CSVGTWGTQYF. The CDR3 nucleotides are TGCAGTGTTGGGACCTGGGGGACGCAGTATTTT. The rearrangement links TRBV20-1 to TRBJ2-3; D is possibly TRBD1 or TRBD2 (5 bases each). Trimming left V 7 bases short and J 9 bases short, with 14 bases between. Germline lookup yields CDR1 DFQATT and CDR2 SNEGSKA (reference sequence). The CDR3 has 11 amino acids.

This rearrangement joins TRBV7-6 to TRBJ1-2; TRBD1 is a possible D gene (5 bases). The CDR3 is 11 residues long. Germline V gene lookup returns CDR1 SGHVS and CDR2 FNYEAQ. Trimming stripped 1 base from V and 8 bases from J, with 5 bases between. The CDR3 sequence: CASSLGQGYTF. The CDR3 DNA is TGTGCCAGCAGCTTAGGACAGGGCTACACCTTC.

CDR3 sequence: CASSQDGGRDSYEQYF. CDR3 bases: TGTGCCAGCAGCCAAGACGGCGGGAGGGACTCCTACGAGCAGTACTTC. The chain employs TRBV3-1 and TRBJ2-7; 9 bases fit TRBD2. V gave up 0 bases and J gave up 0 bases; unmatched junction bases: 3. This CDR3 contains 16 residues. CDR1 is LGHDT and CDR2 is YNNKEL in the germline V gene (reference sequence).

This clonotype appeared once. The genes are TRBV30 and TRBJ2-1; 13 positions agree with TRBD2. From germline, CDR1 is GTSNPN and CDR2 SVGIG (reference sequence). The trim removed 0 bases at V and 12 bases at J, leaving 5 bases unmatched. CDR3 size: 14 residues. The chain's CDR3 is CAWSVLGLAGWQFF. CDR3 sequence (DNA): TGTGCCTGGAGTGTACTGGGACTAGCGGGATGGCAGTTCTTC. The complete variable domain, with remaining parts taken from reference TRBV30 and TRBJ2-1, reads SQTIHQWPATLVQPVGSPLSLECTVEGTSNPNLYWYRQAAGRGLQLLFYSVGIGQISSEVPQNLSASRPQDRQFILSSKKLLLSDSGFYLCAWSVLGLAGWQFFGPGTRLTVL.

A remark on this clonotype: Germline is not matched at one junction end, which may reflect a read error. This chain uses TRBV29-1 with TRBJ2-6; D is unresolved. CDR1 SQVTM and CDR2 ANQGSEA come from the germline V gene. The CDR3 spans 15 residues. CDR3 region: CSAGSPGSEANVLTF. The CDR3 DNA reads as TGCAGCGCCGGCAGCCCAGGTTCTGAGGCCAACGTCCTGACTTTC.

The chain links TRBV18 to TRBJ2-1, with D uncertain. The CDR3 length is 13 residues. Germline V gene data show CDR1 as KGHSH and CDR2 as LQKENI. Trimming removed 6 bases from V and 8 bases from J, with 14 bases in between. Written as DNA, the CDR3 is TGTGCCAGCTCCCACTCGGGTCCGGATGAGCAGTTCTTC. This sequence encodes CASSHSGPDEQFF.

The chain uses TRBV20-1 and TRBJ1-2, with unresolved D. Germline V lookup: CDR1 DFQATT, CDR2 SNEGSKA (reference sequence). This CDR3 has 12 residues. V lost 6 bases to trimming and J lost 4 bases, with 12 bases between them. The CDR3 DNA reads TGCAGTGCCAGTATGAATCCCTATGGCTACACCTTC. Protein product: CSASMNPYGYTF.

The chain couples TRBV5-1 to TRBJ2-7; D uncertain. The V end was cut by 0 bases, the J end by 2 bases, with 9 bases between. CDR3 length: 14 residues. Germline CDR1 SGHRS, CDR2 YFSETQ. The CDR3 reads CASSLEGITYEQYF. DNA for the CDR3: TGCGCCAGCAGCTTGGAGGGTATAACCTACGAGCAGTACTTC.

The CDR3 here is CSATGTSGNEQFF. The CDR3, as DNA: TGCAGTGCTACAGGGACTAGCGGGAATGAGCAGTTCTTC. The chain has TRBV20-1 and TRBJ2-1; TRBD2 agrees at 12 bases. Trimming cost V 4 bases and J 7 bases; bases outside gene matches: 2. The CDR3 has 13 amino acids. The germline V gene encodes CDR1 DFQATT and CDR2 SNEGSKA (reference sequence).

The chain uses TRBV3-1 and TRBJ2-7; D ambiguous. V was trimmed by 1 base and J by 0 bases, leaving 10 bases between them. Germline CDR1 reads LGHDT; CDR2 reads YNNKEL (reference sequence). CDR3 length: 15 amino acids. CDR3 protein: CASSQGNTLSYEQYF. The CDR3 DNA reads TGTGCCAGCAGCCAAGGTAACACCCTCTCCTACGAGCAGTACTTC.

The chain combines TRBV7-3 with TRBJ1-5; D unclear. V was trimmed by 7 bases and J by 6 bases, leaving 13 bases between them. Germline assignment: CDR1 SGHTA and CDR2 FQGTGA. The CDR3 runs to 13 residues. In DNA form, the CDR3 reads TGTGCCAGCACCCCGGTGGGTCCTCAGCCCCAGCATTTT. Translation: CASTPVGPQPQHF.

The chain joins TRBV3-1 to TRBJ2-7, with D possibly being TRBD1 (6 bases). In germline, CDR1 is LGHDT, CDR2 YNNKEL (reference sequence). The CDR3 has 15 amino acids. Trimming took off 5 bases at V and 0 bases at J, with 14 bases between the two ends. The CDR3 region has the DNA TGTGCCAGCAGCTGGGCCGGGACACTCTCCTACGAGCAGTACTTC. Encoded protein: CASSWAGTLSYEQYF.

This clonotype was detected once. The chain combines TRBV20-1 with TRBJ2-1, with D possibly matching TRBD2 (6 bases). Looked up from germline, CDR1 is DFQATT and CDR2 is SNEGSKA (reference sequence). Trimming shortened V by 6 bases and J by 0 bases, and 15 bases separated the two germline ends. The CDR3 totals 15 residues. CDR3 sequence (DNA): TGCAGTGCCGACCCCTGGCGGGGCTCCTACAATGAGCAGTTCTTC. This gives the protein CSADPWRGSYNEQFF.